The next 32 T cell receptor beta chains were all read from a single sample in a study of ipilimumab plus nivolumab after autologous stem cell transplantation. Sequenced by immunoSEQ multiplex PCR; TCRdb stores in-frame clones only, minus some. The sample shows some 14,000 clones, under 85% of them seen only once. Sequencing was performed on PBMCs, taken in a trial of ipilimumab plus nivolumab as post-transplant consolidation. These receptors all stem from a male donor with primary mediastinal lymphoma.

This clone was recorded only once. The CDR3 reads CASSLQPSTGELFF. DNA for the CDR3: TGTGCCAGCAGTCTACAGCCGTCCACCGGGGAGCTGTTTTTT. The rearrangement joins TRBV6-5 to TRBJ2-2; D is undetermined. CDR3 size: 14 residues. Germline V CDR1 and CDR2: MNHEY, SVGAGI. The V end was cut by 5 bases, the J end by 4 bases, with 11 bases between.

The chain has TRBV27 and TRBJ1-2; 10 bases fit TRBD1. The V and J ends lost 2 bases and 1 base, in that order; junction bases with no gene match: 7. CDR3 length: 17 amino acids. In germline, CDR1 is MNHEY, CDR2 SMNVEV (reference sequence). The CDR3 here is CASSLRPGQGINYGYTF. The CDR3, as DNA: TGTGCCAGCAGTTTACGCCCGGGACAGGGGATTAACTATGGCTACACCTTC.

The chain couples TRBV7-9 to TRBJ2-5; D possibly uses TRBD1 or TRBD2 (5 bases each). CDR3 size: 15 residues. V dropped 5 bases and J dropped 5 bases, with 18 bases sitting between them. The V gene's germline CDR1 is SEHNR and CDR2 FQNEAQ (reference sequence). The CDR3, as DNA: TGTGCCAGCAGCCCCGGGGCCAGTCGGGCCGAGACCCAGTACTTC. This gives the protein CASSPGASRAETQYF. The whole variable domain, filled in from reference TRBV7-9 and TRBJ2-5, reads DTGVSQNPRHKITKRGQNVTFRCDPISEHNRLYWYRQTLGQGPEFLTYFQNEAQLEKSRLLSDRFSAERPKGSFSTLEIQRTEQGDSAMYLCASSPGASRAETQYFGPGTRLLVL.

The chain links TRBV28 to TRBJ1-1; D remains ambiguous. CDR1 is MDHEN and CDR2 is SYDVKM in the germline V gene. This CDR3 region has 11 residues. V was shortened by 10 bases and J by 0 bases, with 6 bases between the two germline ends. This chain's CDR3 is CAIQVNTEAFF. CDR3 DNA sequence: TGTGCCATCCAGGTGAACACTGAAGCTTTCTTT. Based on the CDR3 plus reference TRBV28 and TRBJ1-1, the full variable domain is DVKVTQSSRYLVKRTGEKVFLECVQDMDHENMFWYRQDPGLGLRLIYFSYDVKMKEKGDIPEGYSVSREKKERFSLILESASTNQTSMYLCAIQVNTEAFFGQGTRLTVV.

The J gene is TRBJ2-3, the V gene TRBV7-2, with TRBD2 identical over 8 bases. Germline V gene data show CDR1 as SGHTA and CDR2 as FQGNSA. The CDR3 loop spans 16 amino acids. Trimming took 2 bases from V and 1 from J; bases not matched to a gene: 5. CDR3 amino acids: CASSLWRGEGTDTQYF. The CDR3 DNA is TGTGCCAGCAGCTTATGGCGGGGGGAGGGCACAGATACGCAGTATTTT.

Only a few counts were recorded for this clone. The rearrangement uses TRBV4-1 and TRBJ2-1; D is tentatively TRBD1 or TRBD2 (6 bases each). There are 16 residues in the CDR3. Trimming cost V 1 base and J 2 bases, with 12 bases left between them. Germline CDR1 and CDR2: MGHRA and YSYEKL. The CDR3 loop reads CASSQADRGPYNEQFF. CDR3 nucleotide sequence: TGCGCCAGCAGCCAAGCCGATCGGGGGCCCTACAATGAGCAGTTCTTC.

The V gene is TRBV7-9, the J gene TRBJ1-5, with a tentative D call TRBD1 (6 bases). Looked up from germline, CDR1 is SEHNR and CDR2 is FQNEAQ (reference sequence). The CDR3 length is 16 residues. V lost 5 bases and J 1 base, leaving 15 bases between the germline ends. The CDR3 sequence is CASSTGRGGSNQPQHF. CDR3 sequence (DNA): TGTGCCAGCAGCACGGGGAGAGGGGGAAGCAATCAGCCCCAGCATTTT.

In this sample, this clone turned up once. Here the CDR3 DNA reads TGCGCCAGCAGCCAAGGTCCGGGGGGTAGCTCCTACGAGCAGTACTTC. Protein product: CASSQGPGGSSYEQYF. The chain carries TRBV4-1 and TRBJ2-7; 7 nucleotides align to TRBD2. Trimming removed 1 base from V and 0 bases from J; junction bases left unmatched: 6. The length of the CDR3 is 16 residues. Germline V gene lookup returns CDR1 MGHRA and CDR2 YSYEKL.

This clone turned up a few times. This chain uses TRBV25-1 with TRBJ2-2, with TRBD1 as a possible D gene (5 bases). With 4 bases removed from V and 0 bases from J, the gap between germline ends came to 9 bases. This CDR3 spans 15 amino acids. CDR1 and CDR2 from the germline V gene are MGHDK and SYGVNS. CDR3 nucleotide sequence: TGTGCCAGCAGTGTTCAGGGTGCGAACACCGGGGAGCTGTTTTTT. Its translation is CASSVQGANTGELFF. Variable domain in full (rest from reference TRBV25-1 and TRBJ2-2): EADIYQTPRYLVIGTGKKITLECSQTMGHDKMYWYQQDPGMELHLIHYSYGVNSTEKGDLSSESTVSRIRTEHFPLTLESARPSHTSQYLCASSVQGANTGELFFGEGSRLTVL.

This sequence joins TRBV29-1 and TRBJ2-5, with D possibly TRBD1 on 6 matching bases. CDR3 length: 11 residues. Germline assignment: CDR1 SQVTM and CDR2 ANQGSEA. V was clipped by 7 bases and J by 7 bases, with 13 bases between them. In DNA form, the CDR3 reads TGCAGCGGTTACAGGGAAACGACCCAGTACTTC. It yields the protein CSGYRETTQYF.

V and J are TRBV19 and TRBJ2-1; TRBD1 or TRBD2 may be the D gene (6 bases each). The CDR3 is 17 amino acids. Looked up from germline, CDR1 is LNHDA and CDR2 is SQIVND (reference sequence). The germline V and J ends were trimmed by 9 bases and 4 bases, with 25 bases remaining between them. The CDR3 coding sequence is TGTGCCAGCCCCGGGGGCAGAGAAGGAGGGGGATACAATGAGCAGTTCTTC. It yields the protein CASPGGREGGGYNEQFF.

By sample share, this clone is medium-sized. V is TRBV28 and J is TRBJ1-4; 7 bases line up with TRBD1. J lost 0 bases, V lost 7 bases, and 11 bases had no gene match. Germline CDR1 MDHEN, CDR2 SYDVKM. The CDR3 has 17 amino acids. CDR3 residues: CASTPRQGGTTNEKLFF. CDR3 nucleotides: TGTGCCAGCACCCCCCGACAGGGTGGGACAACTAATGAAAAACTGTTTTTT.

The V call is TRBV7-2, the J call TRBJ2-7; D is unresolved. V was shortened by 1 base and J by 0 bases, with 13 bases between the two germline ends. Per the germline V gene, CDR1 is SGHTA and CDR2 is FQGNSA. This CDR3 has 16 residues. The CDR3 spells CASSLGGRAASYEQYF. The CDR3 nucleotides are TGTGCCAGCAGCTTAGGAGGCCGAGCTGCCTCCTACGAGCAGTACTTC.

By share, this clone ranks as large. This chain links TRBV30 with TRBJ1-2; tentative D call: TRBD1 (6 bases). Germline V lookup: CDR1 GTSNPN, CDR2 SVGIG (reference sequence). V lost 1 base and J lost 6, with 15 bases in between. The CDR3 consists of 14 residues. CDR3 sequence: CAWSDTRDMHGYTF. CDR3 coding DNA: TGTGCCTGGAGTGACACTCGGGACATGCATGGCTACACCTTC.

V gene TRBV14 combines with J gene TRBJ1-1; D is possibly TRBD1 (5 bases). Trimming stripped 6 bases from V and 2 bases from J, with 19 bases between. Germline assignment: CDR1 SGHDN and CDR2 FVKESK. The CDR3 runs to 16 residues. CDR3 amino acids: CASSPLGAQGNTEAFF. In nucleotides, the CDR3 is TGTGCCAGCAGTCCCCTTGGGGCCCAGGGAAACACTGAAGCTTTCTTT.

The gene calls are TRBV19 and TRBJ2-7, with D possibly TRBD1 on 7 matching bases. Trimming removed 5 bases at V and 3 bases at J, with 14 bases between. The CDR3 covers 14 residues. In germline, CDR1 is LNHDA, CDR2 SQIVND (reference sequence). The CDR3 DNA sequence: TGTGCCAGTAGTGATCACAGGGGAGGCTACGAGCAGTACTTC. Amino acids: CASSDHRGGYEQYF.

In this sample, this clone turned up a few times. V gene TRBV9 combines with J gene TRBJ1-1, with D hard to call. Per the germline V gene, CDR1 is SGDLS and CDR2 is YYNGEE. The CDR3 has 15 amino acids. V was shortened by 0 bases and J by 0 bases, with 9 bases between the two germline ends. The CDR3 nucleotides are TGTGCCAGCAGCGTAGGTTTAGCAGTGAACACTGAAGCTTTCTTT. Protein sequence: CASSVGLAVNTEAFF.

The J gene is TRBJ2-2, the V gene TRBV14; maybe TRBD1 (6 bases). V dropped 1 base and J dropped 5 bases, with 11 bases sitting between them. The V gene's germline CDR1 is SGHDN and CDR2 FVKESK. CDR3 size: 15 residues. DNA for the CDR3: TGTGCCAGCAGCCAAGGCAGGGGTTGGACCGGGGAGCTGTTTTTT. Protein product: CASSQGRGWTGELFF.

The gene calls are TRBV6-1 and TRBJ2-3; 9 nucleotides match TRBD2. This CDR3 region has 16 residues. V was pared by 3 bases and J by 2 bases, with 6 bases of the junction left unmatched. Germline V gives CDR1 MNHNS, CDR2 SASEGT. The CDR3 reads CASSDPAGGITDTQYF. The CDR3 DNA reads TGTGCCAGCAGTGATCCCGCGGGAGGGATCACAGATACGCAGTATTTT.

This clone was seen only a few times. V and J are TRBV5-1 and TRBJ2-5, with 9 bases fitting TRBD1. J lost 5 bases, V lost 2 bases, and 7 bases had no gene match. CDR1 and CDR2 from the germline V gene are SGHRS and YFSETQ. There are 15 residues in the CDR3. DNA of the CDR3: TGCGCCAGCAGCTTCGGACAGGGGCGGGGTGAGACCCAGTACTTC. Translated, it gives CASSFGQGRGETQYF.

The V call is TRBV2, the J call TRBJ2-1; D possibly corresponds to TRBD1 (5 bases). Trimming left V 8 bases short and J 3 bases short, with 11 bases between. Germline V gene sequence: CDR1 SNHLY, CDR2 FYNNEI. The CDR3 is 13 amino acids. This chain's CDR3 is CASQGAYYNEQFF. In nucleotides, the CDR3 is TGTGCCAGCCAAGGGGCCTACTACAATGAGCAGTTCTTC.

This chain uses TRBV5-1 with TRBJ2-2, with D perhaps being TRBD1 or TRBD2 (5 bases each). V shed 5 bases and J shed 5 bases, with 19 bases lying between them. CDR3 size: 16 residues. Germline CDR1 and CDR2: SGHRS and YFSETQ. The CDR3 bases are TGCGCCAGCAGTTTAGGGCGGGCCTGGGGGACCGGGGAGCTGTTTTTT. The encoded protein is CASSLGRAWGTGELFF.

This sequence joins TRBV6-5 and TRBJ1-5; D gene ambiguous. The CDR3 contains 15 residues. V lost 5 bases and J lost 6, with 17 bases in between. The germline CDR1 and CDR2 sequences are MNHEY and SVGAGI. The CDR3 loop is CASSPKRGGGQPQHF. The CDR3 DNA follows: TGTGCCAGCAGTCCTAAGCGGGGAGGCGGTCAGCCCCAGCATTTT.

The CDR3 DNA reads TGTGCCAGTAGTATAGCCGCGGGTTTCGCTAACTATGGCTACACCTTC. Amino acids: CASSIAAGFANYGYTF. The chain links TRBV19 to TRBJ1-2; D ambiguous. V was cut by 1 base and J by 0 bases, with 12 bases left in between. The CDR3 runs 16 residues. From germline, CDR1 is LNHDA and CDR2 SQIVND (reference sequence).

The chain employs TRBV19 and TRBJ2-5; 8 positions match TRBD1. This CDR3 is 16 amino acids long. In germline, CDR1 is LNHDA, CDR2 SQIVND (reference sequence). V lost 4 bases to trimming and J lost 4 bases; unmatched junction nucleotides: 11. Here the CDR3 DNA reads TGTGCCAGTAGTACCCGGGACAGGCTTGGGGGAGAGACCCAGTACTTC. As protein: CASSTRDRLGGETQYF.

This clone was found a few times. This chain links TRBV27 with TRBJ2-2; D unclear. V was cut by 5 bases and J by 7 bases, with 8 bases left in between. This CDR3 has 12 residues. Germline lookup yields CDR1 MNHEY and CDR2 SMNVEV (reference sequence). This chain's CDR3 is CASSTIGGELFF. CDR3 nucleotide sequence: TGTGCCAGCAGTACCATAGGCGGGGAGCTGTTTTTT.

The chain uses TRBV6-5 and TRBJ2-2, with D hard to call. The V end lost 2 bases, the J end lost 8 bases, and 6 bases lay between the germline ends. The CDR3 has 12 residues. Germline V gene lookup returns CDR1 MNHEY and CDR2 SVGAGI. The CDR3 region has the DNA TGTGCCAGCAGTTACAGCTTTGGGGAGCTGTTTTTT. Translated: CASSYSFGELFF.

By its share, this clone is medium-sized. J is TRBJ1-3 and V is TRBV30; D uncertain. This CDR3 has 14 amino acids. Trimming took off 3 bases at V and 0 bases at J, with 9 bases between the two ends. Germline V lookup: CDR1 GTSNPN, CDR2 SVGIG (reference sequence). The DNA of the CDR3 is TGTGCCTGGAGCGCTACCTACTCTGGAAACACCATATATTTT. It codes for CAWSATYSGNTIYF.

The V call is TRBV28, the J call TRBJ1-3; TRBD1 agrees at 7 bases. The CDR3 extends over 14 amino acids. V shed 5 bases, J shed 3 bases, and the junction held 4 bases outside the gene matches. CDR1 MDHEN and CDR2 SYDVKM come from the germline V gene. CDR3 sequence: CASSLRDSGNTIYF. In DNA form, the CDR3 reads TGTGCCAGCAGTCTCCGGGACAGTGGAAACACCATATATTTT.

Relative to its sample, this clone is medium-sized. The rearrangement joins TRBV29-1 to TRBJ1-1, with TRBD1 as a possible D gene (6 bases). Trimming removed 5 bases from V and 7 bases from J, with 11 bases in between. The CDR3 length is 11 residues. Germline V lookup: CDR1 SQVTM, CDR2 ANQGSEA. This chain's CDR3 is CSVQGQIEAFF. The CDR3 DNA sequence: TGCAGCGTTCAAGGACAGATTGAAGCTTTCTTT.

The V call is TRBV11-3, the J call TRBJ2-7; D possibly corresponds to TRBD2 (5 bases). Germline V gene sequence: CDR1 SGHNT, CDR2 YENEEA. This CDR3 comprises 15 residues. Between the trimmed V and J ends, which lost 4 bases and 3 bases, there was a span of 16 bases. DNA for the CDR3: TGTGCCAGCAGCTGGGAGACGACCCCTTTCTACGAGCAGTACTTC. Protein product: CASSWETTPFYEQYF.

This chain links TRBV29-1 with TRBJ2-1; tentative D call: TRBD2 (5 bases). Per the germline V gene, CDR1 is SQVTM and CDR2 is ANQGSEA. Between the trimmed V and J ends, which lost 6 bases and 9 bases, there was a span of 12 bases. CDR3 length: 11 amino acids. The CDR3 nucleotides read TGCAGCGTCTCTCCTGGGAGTGAGCAGTTCTTC. Amino acids: CSVSPGSEQFF.